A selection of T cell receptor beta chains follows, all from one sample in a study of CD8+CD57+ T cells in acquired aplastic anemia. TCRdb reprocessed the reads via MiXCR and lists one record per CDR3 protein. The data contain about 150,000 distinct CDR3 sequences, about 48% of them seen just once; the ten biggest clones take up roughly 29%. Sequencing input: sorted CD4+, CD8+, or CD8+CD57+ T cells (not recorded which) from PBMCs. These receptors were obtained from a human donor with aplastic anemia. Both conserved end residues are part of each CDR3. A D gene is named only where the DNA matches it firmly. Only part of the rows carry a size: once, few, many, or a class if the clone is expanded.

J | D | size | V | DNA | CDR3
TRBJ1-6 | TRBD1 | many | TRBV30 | TGTGCCTGGAGCAACGGGACAGGGTTTTATAATTCACCCCTCCACTTT | CAWSNGTGFYNSPLHF
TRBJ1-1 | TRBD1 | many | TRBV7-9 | TGTGCCAGCAGCTTAGATCCCCAGGACAGGGTAGCTTTCTTT | CASSLDPQDRVAFF
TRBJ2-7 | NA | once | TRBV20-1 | TGCAGTGCTAGAGAAACAGGGATCGAGCAGTACTTC | CSARETGIEQYF
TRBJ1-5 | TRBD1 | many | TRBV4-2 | TGTGCCAGCAGCCAAGAGGAGGGACAGGGCAATCAGCCCCAGCATTTT | CASSQEEGQGNQPQHF
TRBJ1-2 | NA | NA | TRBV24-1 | TGTGCCACCAGTAGGGGCCGGGACTATGGCTACACCTTC | CATSRGRDYGYTF
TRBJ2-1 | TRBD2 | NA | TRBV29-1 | TGCAGCGTACTGAGGGGACTAGCGGACAATGAGCAGTTCTTC | CSVLRGLADNEQFF
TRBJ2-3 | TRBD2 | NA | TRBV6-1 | TGTGCCAGCAAGGCCGGTCTAGCGGGGGGCCCCGGGGTGCAGTATTTT | CASKAGLAGGPGVQYF
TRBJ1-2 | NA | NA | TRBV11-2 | TGTGCCAGCAGCTTGGGGGGGGCAGCCGATAACTATGGCTACACCTTC | CASSLGGAADNYGYTF
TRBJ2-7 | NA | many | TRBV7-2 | TGTGCCAGCAGCTTATGGAGTAGCGGACTCTACGAGCAGTACTTC | CASSLWSSGLYEQYF
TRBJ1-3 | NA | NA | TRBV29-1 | TGCAGCGTTGACTTTGGAAACACCATATATTTT | CSVDFGNTIYF
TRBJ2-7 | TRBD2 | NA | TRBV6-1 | TGTGCCAGCAGTCCTCTAGCGGGCCTAGGCTACGAGCAGTACTTC | CASSPLAGLGYEQYF
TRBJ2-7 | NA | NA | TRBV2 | TGTGCCAGCAGTGAAAGGCAGGTCTACGAGCAGTACTTC | CASSERQVYEQYF
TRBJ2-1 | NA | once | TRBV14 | TGCGCCAGCAGCCAAGCTGGCGGGGTAAGGGGCAATGAGCAGTTCTTC | CASSQAGGVRGNEQFF
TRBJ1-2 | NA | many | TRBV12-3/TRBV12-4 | TGTGCCACCTCTGGTGGGATTAACTATGGCTACACCTTC | CATSGGINYGYTF
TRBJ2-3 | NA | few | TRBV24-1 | TGTGCCACCAGTGACCGACGGTTCCCCTACAATGAGCAGTATTTT | CATSDRRFPYNEQYF
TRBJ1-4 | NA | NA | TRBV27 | TGTGCCAGCAGTTCCCCGGGTGGAAAACTGTTTTTT | CASSSPGGKLFF
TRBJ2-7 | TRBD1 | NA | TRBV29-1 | TGCAGCGTCTCCGGGACAGGGAGCTCCTACGAGCAGTACTTC | CSVSGTGSSYEQYF
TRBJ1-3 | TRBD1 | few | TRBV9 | TGTGCCAGCAGCGTAGTGGGAGACCGGGACAGGGGAAAGGACTCTGGAAACACCATATATTTT | CASSVVGDRDRGKDSGNTIYF
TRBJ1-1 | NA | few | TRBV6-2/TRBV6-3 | TGTGCCAGCAGTTACTCACGGGGGGCTTATCCTGAAGCTTTCTTT | CASSYSRGAYPEAFF
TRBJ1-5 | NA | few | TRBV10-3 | TGTGCCATCAGTGAGTACGAAGTAGCAGGCAATCAGCCCCAGCATTTT | CAISEYEVAGNQPQHF
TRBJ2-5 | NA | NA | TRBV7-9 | TGTGCCAGCATCAGCGCGGGACAAGAGACCCAGTACTTC | CASISAGQETQYF
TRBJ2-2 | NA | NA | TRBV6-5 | TGTGCCAGCAGTTACTCTCAGGGAAACACCGGGGAGCTGTTTTTT | CASSYSQGNTGELFF
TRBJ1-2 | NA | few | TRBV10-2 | TGCGCCAGCAAACAGGGCGCCTATGGCTACACCTTC | CASKQGAYGYTF
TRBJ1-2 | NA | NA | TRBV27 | TGTGCCAGCAGTTATTCCGTTCTCTATGGCTACACCTTC | CASSYSVLYGYTF
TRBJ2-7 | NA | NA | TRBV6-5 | TGTGCCAGCAGTTACGACGGGTACTACGAGCAGTACTTC | CASSYDGYYEQYF
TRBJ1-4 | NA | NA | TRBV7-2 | TGTGCCAGCAGCTTAGGGGGGACTAATGAAAAACTGTTTTTT | CASSLGGTNEKLFF
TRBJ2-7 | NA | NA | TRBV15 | TGTGCCACCAGCAGAGATCCCAGGGAAGCGGTGTACGAGCAGTACTTC | CATSRDPREAVYEQYF
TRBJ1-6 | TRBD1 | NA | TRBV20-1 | TGCAGTGCTAGTTACAGGGGTGATTCACCCCTCCACTTT | CSASYRGDSPLHF
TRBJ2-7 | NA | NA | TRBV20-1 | TGCAGTGCTAGAGATAAGGGCTCCTACGAGCAGTACTTC | CSARDKGSYEQYF